This T cell receptor beta chain was profiled in a study of T cells after yellow fever vaccination. Trimming removed 0 bases at V and 1 base at J, with 4 bases between. Germline-derived CDR1 and CDR2 are SGHRS and YFSETQ. The CDR3 totals 13 residues. As TCR cDNA was made by 5'RACE template switching, a universal primer site and UMIs were added. TCRdb re-analysed the 5' RACE reads in MiXCR, keeping a single row per CDR3 protein. The sample has 600,000 to 750,000 distinct CDR3 sequences; 9% to 15% are singletons. This clonotype was seen repeatedly, ten times or more. Its target is unknown. Study observations and caveats: After the booster, around 95% of CD4 and more than 85% of CD8 primary-response clones were re-detected.

The receptor was isolated from a man younger than 45 who received the YFV17D yellow fever vaccine. The starting material was PBMCs, obtained on the day of the yellow fever booster vaccination. V usage is TRBV5-1 and J usage is TRBJ1-1, with D uncertain. The CDR3 DNA follows: TGCGCCAGCAGCTTGGCTCAGAACACTGAAGCTTTCTTT. Amino acids: CASSLAQNTEAFF.